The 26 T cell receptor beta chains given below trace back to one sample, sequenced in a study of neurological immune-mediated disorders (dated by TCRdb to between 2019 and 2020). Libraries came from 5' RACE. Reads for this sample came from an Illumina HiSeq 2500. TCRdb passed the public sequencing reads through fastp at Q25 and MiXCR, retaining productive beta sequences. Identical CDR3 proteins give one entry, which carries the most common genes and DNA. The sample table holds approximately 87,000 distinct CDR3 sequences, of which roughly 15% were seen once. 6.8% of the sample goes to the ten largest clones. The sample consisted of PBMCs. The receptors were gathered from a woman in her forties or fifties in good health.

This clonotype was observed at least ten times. In nucleotides, the CDR3 is TGTGCCAGCAGTTACGGGACACAAGGAAACACCATATATTTT. Translation gives CASSYGTQGNTIYF. The chain employs TRBV6-6 and TRBJ1-3; D might be TRBD1 (6 bases). This CDR3 spans 14 amino acids. The germline V and J ends were trimmed by 2 bases and 4 bases, with 9 bases remaining between them. Germline CDR1 MNHNY, CDR2 SVGAGI (reference sequence).

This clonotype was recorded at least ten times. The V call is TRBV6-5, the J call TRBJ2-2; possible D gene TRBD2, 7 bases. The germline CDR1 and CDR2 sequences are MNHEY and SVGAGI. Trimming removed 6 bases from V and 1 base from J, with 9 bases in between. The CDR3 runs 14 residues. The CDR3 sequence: CASRGGGNTGELFF. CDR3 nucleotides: TGTGCCAGCAGAGGGGGGGGGAACACCGGGGAGCTGTTTTTT.

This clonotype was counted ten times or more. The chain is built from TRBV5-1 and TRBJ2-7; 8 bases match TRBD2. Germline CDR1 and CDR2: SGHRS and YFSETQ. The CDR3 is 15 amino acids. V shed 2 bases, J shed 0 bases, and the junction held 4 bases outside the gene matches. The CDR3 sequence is CASSFGSGSSYEQYF. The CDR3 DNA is TGCGCCAGCAGCTTTGGCAGCGGGAGCTCCTACGAGCAGTACTTC. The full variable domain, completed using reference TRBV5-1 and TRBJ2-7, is KAGVTQTPRYLIKTRGQQVTLSCSPISGHRSVSWYQQTPGQGLQFLFEYFSETQRNKGNFPGRFSGRQFSNSRSEMNVSTLELGDSALYLCASSFGSGSSYEQYFGPGTRLTVT.

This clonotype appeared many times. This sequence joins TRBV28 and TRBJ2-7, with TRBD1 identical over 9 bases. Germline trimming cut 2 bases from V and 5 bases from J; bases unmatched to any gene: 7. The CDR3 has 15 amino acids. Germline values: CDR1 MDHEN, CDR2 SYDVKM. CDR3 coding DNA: TGTGCCAGCAGTTTACCGGGACAGGGTACCAACGAGCAGTACTTC. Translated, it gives CASSLPGQGTNEQYF.

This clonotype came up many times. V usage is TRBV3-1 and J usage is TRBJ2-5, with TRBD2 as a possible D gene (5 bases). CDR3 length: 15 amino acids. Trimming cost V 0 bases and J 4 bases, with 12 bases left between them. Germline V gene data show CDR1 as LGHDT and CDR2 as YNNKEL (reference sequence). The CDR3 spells CASSQDRVSGETQYF. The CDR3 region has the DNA TGTGCCAGCAGCCAAGATCGTGTCAGCGGAGAGACCCAGTACTTC.

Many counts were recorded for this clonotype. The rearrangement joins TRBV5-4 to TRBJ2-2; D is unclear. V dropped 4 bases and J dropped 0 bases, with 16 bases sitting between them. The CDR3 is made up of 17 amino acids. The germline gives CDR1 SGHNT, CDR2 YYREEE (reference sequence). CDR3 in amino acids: CASSRPVGPANTGELFF. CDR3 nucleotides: TGTGCCAGCAGCCGTCCTGTAGGTCCAGCGAACACCGGGGAGCTGTTTTTT.

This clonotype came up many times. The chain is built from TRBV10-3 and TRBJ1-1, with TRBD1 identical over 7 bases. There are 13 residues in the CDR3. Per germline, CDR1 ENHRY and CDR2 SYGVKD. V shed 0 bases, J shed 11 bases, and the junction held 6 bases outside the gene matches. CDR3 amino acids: CAISESDRTRAFF. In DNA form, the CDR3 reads TGTGCCATCAGTGAGTCGGACAGGACTCGGGCTTTCTTT.

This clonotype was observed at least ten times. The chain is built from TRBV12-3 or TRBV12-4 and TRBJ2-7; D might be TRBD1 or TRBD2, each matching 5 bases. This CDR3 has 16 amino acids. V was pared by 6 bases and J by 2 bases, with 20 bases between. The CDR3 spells CASSSPYGDGAYEQYF. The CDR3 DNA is TGTGCCAGCAGCTCTCCCTATGGGGACGGGGCCTACGAGCAGTACTTC.

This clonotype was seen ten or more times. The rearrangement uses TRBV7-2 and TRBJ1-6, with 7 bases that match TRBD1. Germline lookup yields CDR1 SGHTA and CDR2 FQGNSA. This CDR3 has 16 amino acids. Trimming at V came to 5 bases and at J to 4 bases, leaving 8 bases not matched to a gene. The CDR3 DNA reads TGTGCCAGCAGCACACAGGGGCCCGTTTATAATTCACCCCTCCACTTT. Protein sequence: CASSTQGPVYNSPLHF.

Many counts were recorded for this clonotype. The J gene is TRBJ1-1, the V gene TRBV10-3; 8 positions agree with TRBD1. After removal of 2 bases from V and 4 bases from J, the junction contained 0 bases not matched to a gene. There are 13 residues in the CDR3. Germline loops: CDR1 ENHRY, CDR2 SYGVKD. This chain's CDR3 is CAISETGGTEAFF. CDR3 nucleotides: TGTGCCATCAGTGAGACAGGGGGCACTGAAGCTTTCTTT.

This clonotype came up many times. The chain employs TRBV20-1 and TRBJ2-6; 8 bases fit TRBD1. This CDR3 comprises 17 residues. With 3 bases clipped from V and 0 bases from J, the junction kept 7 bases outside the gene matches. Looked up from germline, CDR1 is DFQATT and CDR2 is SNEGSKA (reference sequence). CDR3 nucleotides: TGCAGTGCTAGGGCCGGGACAGGACGCTCTGGGGCCAACGTCCTGACTTTC. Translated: CSARAGTGRSGANVLTF.

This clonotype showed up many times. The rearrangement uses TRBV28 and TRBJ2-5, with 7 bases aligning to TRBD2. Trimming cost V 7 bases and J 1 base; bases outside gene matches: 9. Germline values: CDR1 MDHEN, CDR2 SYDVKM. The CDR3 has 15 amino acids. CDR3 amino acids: CASTWGGGGQETQYF. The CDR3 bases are TGTGCCAGCACCTGGGGCGGGGGTGGCCAAGAGACCCAGTACTTC.

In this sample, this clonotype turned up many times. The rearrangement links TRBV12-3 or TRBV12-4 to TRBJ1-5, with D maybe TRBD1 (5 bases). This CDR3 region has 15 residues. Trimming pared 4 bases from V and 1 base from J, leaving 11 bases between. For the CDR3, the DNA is TGTGCCAGCAGTTCCCGCCGGGACAGCAATCAGCCCCAGCATTTT. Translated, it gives CASSSRRDSNQPQHF.

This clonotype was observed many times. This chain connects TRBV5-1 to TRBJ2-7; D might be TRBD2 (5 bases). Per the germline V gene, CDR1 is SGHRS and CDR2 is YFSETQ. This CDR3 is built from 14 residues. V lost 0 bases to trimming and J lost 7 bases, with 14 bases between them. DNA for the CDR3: TGCGCCAGCAGCTTGGGTTGGAGGAGAAGGGAGCAGTACTTC. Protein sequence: CASSLGWRRREQYF.

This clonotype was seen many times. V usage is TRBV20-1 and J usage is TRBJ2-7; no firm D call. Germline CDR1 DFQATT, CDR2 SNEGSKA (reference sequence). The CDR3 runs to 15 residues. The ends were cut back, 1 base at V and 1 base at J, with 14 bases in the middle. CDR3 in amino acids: CSARGNSQRSYEQYF. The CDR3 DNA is TGCAGTGCTAGAGGGAACTCACAGCGTTCCTACGAGCAGTACTTC.

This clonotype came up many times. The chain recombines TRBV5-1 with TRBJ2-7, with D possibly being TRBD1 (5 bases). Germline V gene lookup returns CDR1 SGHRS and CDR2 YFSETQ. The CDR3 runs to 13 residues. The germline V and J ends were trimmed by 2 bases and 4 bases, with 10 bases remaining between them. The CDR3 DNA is TGCGCCAGCAGCTTAGGGGAAGCGTACGAGCAGTACTTC. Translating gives CASSLGEAYEQYF.

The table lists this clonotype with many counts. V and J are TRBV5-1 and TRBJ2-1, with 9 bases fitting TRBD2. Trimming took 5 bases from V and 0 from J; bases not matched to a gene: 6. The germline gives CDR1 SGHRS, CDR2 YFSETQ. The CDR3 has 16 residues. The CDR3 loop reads CASRPTSGSSYNEQFF. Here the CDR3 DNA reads TGCGCCAGCAGGCCGACTAGCGGAAGCTCCTACAATGAGCAGTTCTTC.

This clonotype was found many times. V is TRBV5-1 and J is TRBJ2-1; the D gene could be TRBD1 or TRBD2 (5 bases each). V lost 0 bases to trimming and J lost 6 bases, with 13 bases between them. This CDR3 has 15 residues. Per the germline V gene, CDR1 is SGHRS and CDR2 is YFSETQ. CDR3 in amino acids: CASSLGSGAGNEQFF. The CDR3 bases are TGCGCCAGCAGCTTGGGTTCCGGGGCGGGCAATGAGCAGTTCTTC. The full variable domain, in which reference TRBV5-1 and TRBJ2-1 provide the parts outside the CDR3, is KAGVTQTPRYLIKTRGQQVTLSCSPISGHRSVSWYQQTPGQGLQFLFEYFSETQRNKGNFPGRFSGRQFSNSRSEMNVSTLELGDSALYLCASSLGSGAGNEQFFGPGTRLTVL.

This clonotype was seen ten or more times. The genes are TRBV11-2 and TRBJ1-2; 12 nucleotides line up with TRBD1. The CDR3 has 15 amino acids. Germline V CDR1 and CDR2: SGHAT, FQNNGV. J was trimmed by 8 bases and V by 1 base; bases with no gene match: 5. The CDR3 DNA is TGTGCCAGCAGCTTAGCGGGACAGGGGGCAGGGGGCTACACCTTC. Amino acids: CASSLAGQGAGGYTF.

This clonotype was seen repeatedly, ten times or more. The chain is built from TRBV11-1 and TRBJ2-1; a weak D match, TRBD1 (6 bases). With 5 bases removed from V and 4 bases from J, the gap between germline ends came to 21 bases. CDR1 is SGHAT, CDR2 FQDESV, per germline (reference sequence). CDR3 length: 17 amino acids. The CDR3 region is CASSRRTALRGYNEQFF. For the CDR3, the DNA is TGTGCCAGCAGCCGAAGGACAGCACTCCGAGGGTACAATGAGCAGTTCTTC.

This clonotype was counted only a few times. CDR3 amino acids: CASSPHQAGQETQYF. The CDR3 DNA sequence: TGTGCCAGCAGTCCTCACCAGGCAGGCCAAGAGACCCAGTACTTC. The V and J genes are TRBV28 and TRBJ2-5; D is unclear. The CDR3 covers 15 residues. Germline CDR1 is MDHEN and CDR2 is SYDVKM. Trimming left V 5 bases short and J 1 base short, with 14 bases between.

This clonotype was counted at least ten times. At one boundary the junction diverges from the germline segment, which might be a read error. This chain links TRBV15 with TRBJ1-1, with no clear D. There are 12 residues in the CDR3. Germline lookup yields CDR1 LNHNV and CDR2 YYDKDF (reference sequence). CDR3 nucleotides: TGTGCCACCAGCAGAGATGTGGCGAGTTTGGTCTTT. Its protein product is CATSRDVASLVF.

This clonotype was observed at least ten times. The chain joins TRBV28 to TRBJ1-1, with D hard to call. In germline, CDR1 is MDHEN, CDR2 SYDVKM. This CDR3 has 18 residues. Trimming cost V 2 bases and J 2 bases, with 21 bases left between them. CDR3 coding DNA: TGTGCCAGCAGTTTAACGGGCCTGGGAGGAGAGGGAAACACTGAAGCTTTCTTT. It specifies CASSLTGLGGEGNTEAFF.

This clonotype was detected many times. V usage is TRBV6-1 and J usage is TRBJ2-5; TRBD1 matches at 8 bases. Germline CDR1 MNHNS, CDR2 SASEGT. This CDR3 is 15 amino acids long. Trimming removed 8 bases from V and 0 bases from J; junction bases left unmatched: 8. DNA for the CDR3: TGTGCCAGCCTTCTAACAGGGGGGTACCAAGAGACCCAGTACTTC. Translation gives CASLLTGGYQETQYF.

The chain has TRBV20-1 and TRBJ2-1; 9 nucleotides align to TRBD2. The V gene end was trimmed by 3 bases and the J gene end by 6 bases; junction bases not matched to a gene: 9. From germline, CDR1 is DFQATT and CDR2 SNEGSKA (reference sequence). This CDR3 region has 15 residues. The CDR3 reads CSASAFAGGVNEQFF. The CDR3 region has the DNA TGCAGTGCTAGTGCTTTCGCGGGGGGGGTCAATGAGCAGTTCTTC.

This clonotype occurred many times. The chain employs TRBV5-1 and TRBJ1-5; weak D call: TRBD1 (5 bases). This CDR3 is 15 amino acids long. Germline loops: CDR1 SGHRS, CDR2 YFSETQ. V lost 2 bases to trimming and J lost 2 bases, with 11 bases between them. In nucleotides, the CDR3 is TGCGCCAGCAGCTTAGAAGGAGGGGGCAATCAGCCCCAGCATTTT. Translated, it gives CASSLEGGGNQPQHF.